This TCR beta chain was captured in a study of blood T cells in healthy people across ages (dated by TCRdb to the mid-2010s). Study-level background: In model experiments, roughly one uniquely barcoded TCR beta cDNA molecule per two T cells was captured by template switching. The study measured age-related changes in TCR beta repertoire diversity using deep sequencing normalized with unique cDNA molecular identifiers. The donors were split into four age groups: young (average 16 years), middle-aged (over 35), aged (roughly 68) and long-lived (roughly 80). To avoid experimental bias, donors of different ages were distributed randomly across sequencing lanes. Two additional independent replicas of 1 million unique cDNA reads from the same blood draw were analyzed for two donors (one aged 18 to 30 and one aged 80 or older). Study-level results and caveats: A strong correlation was found between observed TCR beta diversity and the percentage of naive T cells measured by flow cytometry. Total diversity estimates from one million sequenced T cells were considered lower bounds and underestimates. The CMV infection status of donors was not known, potentially confounding age-related changes in expanded clonotypes. Since profiling was done on bulk unsorted PBMCs, naive and antigen-experienced compartments could not be conclusively compared. Observed TCR beta diversity per million T cells fell roughly linearly with age, and a significant reduction was already apparent by age about 36. The long-lived group showed more naive CD4+ T cells, fewer expanded clones and increased TCR diversity than the aged group, suggesting age selection.

The germline V gene (reference sequence) supplies CDR1 MNHEY and CDR2 SMNVEV. Reading from cysteine to phenylalanine, the CDR3 counts 14 amino acids. Solely the CDR3 DNA is kept, with 42 bases framed from the first base. Unmatched junction bases come to 4, with V trimmed by 4 bases and J by 5 bases. Systemically healthy Caucasian individuals from Russia, some 38 in total and aged roughly 6 to 95 years, were included as donors. Each donor gave ten milliliters of peripheral blood, collected into EDTA-treated Vacutainer tubes. Ficoll-Paque density-gradient centrifugation was used to isolate PBMCs, with at least 6.5 million obtained per sample. Total RNA was extracted from PBMCs with Trizol reagent, with at least 6 micrograms obtained per sample. Naive CD45RAhigh/CD27high T cell percentages were measured by flow cytometry on a PBMC aliquot from every donor. Library generation was performed with 5' RACE. TCRdb records Illumina HiSeq 2500 as the sequencer. The second PCR ran for about 6 to 11 cycles and used a J-beta primer mix along with a sample-barcoded 5' primer. A template-switch 5' adaptor carrying 12 random nucleotides introduced a unique molecular identifier onto each TCR beta cDNA molecule. At least 2.5 million CDR3-containing paired-end reads were obtained from each sample. The Mint cDNA synthesis kit, primed by a TRBC-specific oligonucleotide, was used to synthesize first-strand cDNA from all RNA. Following uracil-DNA glycosylase treatment, a first 18-cycle PCR with universal primers M1SS and BC2_uni_R was performed on all cDNA. As for the original processing: For normalization, 1 million high-quality reads, each with a distinct molecular identifier, were randomly selected from each sample. Instead of being binned into consensus sequences, reads that shared molecular identifiers were thrown out. CDR3 identification, clonotype clustering and error correction used MiTCR with a Q25 quality threshold and the strictest error-elimination algorithm. A nonparametric unseen species model using Euler transformation provided a lower-bound estimate of total TCR beta diversity. TCRdb itself trimmed the public reads at Q25 with fastp, ran MiXCR and retained productive beta chains. Each CDR3 protein appears once, grouped with its most common genes and DNA. These V and J calls derive from TCRdb rather than the authors' analysis. The sample has under 2,000,000 distinct CDR3 sequences on record, around half of them singletons. Around 2.1% of the sample is held by the ten biggest clonotypes.

This clonotype came up a few times. The specificity of this receptor is unknown. Within one base of it there is no much larger clone, and no base qualities were kept. The clonotype comes from a middle-aged woman in good health. Sequencing input: blood. The chain couples TRBV27 to TRBJ1-4; 7 bases in the junction line up with TRBD1. The sequenced DNA: TGTGCCAGCAGTTGGACAGGAGTGAATGAAAAACTGTTTTTT. The translation is CASSWTGVNEKLFF.